The rows below give T cell receptor beta chains drawn from one sample of a study of human T cells and chemical hapten exposure. TCRdb redid the calling of the RACE reads with MiXCR, one entry per CDR3 protein. The sample consists of under 110,000 distinct CDR3 sequences, 9% to 15% of them appearing once. The sample consisted of whole blood, taken in connection with sensitization to the hapten diphenylcyclopropenone (DPC). The receptors were sampled from a woman in her forties or fifties with alopecia areata. Some clones in this sample may be carry-over from other donors' samples. The CDR3 runs from the conserved cysteine through the conserved F or W. The order of the fields is D gene, V gene, J gene, clone size, CDR3 DNA, CDR3 protein. A D gene is named only where the DNA matches it firmly. Rows may omit the clone size; those that give it use once, few, many or a size class.

NA,TRBV27,TRBJ1-1,many,TGTGCCAGCAGTTTACGGGCAGGGAGAGACACTGAAGCTTTCTTT,CASSLRAGRDTEAFF
NA,TRBV6-4,TRBJ1-2,NA,TGTGCCAGCAGTGACTCACCTACTAACTATGGCTACACCTTC,CASSDSPTNYGYTF
NA,TRBV7-9,TRBJ2-5,few,TGTGCCAGCAGCTCCTCCCGGGGCATACAAGAGACCCAGTACTTC,CASSSSRGIQETQYF
NA,TRBV18,TRBJ1-2,many,TGTGCCAGCTCACACAGGGAAACTAACTATGGCTACACCTTC,CASSHRETNYGYTF
NA,TRBV7-8,TRBJ1-2,many,TGTGCCAGCAGCTTGAGCAGGGACGGCTACACCTTC,CASSLSRDGYTF
NA,TRBV5-1,TRBJ2-5,few,TGCGCCAGCAGCCCTCGCCCGGGGGGCGCGGAGACCCAGTACTTC,CASSPRPGGAETQYF
NA,TRBV4-3,TRBJ1-2,few,TGCGCCAGCAGCCAACAAACCCCCGGTGATTTCGGCTACACCTTC,CASSQQTPGDFGYTF
NA,TRBV12-3/TRBV12-4,TRBJ1-2,NA,TGTGCCAGCAGTCCAGACAGCCGGGGAGGCTACACCTTC,CASSPDSRGGYTF
NA,TRBV18,TRBJ2-5,NA,TGTGCCAGCTCACCACCAGGAACGTACCAAGAGACCCAGTACTTC,CASSPPGTYQETQYF
TRBD2,TRBV20-1,TRBJ2-3,few,TGCAGTGCTAGAACTAGCGGGAGTGTCGTGGATACGCAGTATTTT,CSARTSGSVVDTQYF
TRBD2,TRBV4-2,TRBJ2-1,many,TGTGCCAGCAGCCAAAGGACTAGCGGGAGCTCGGGATCCTACAATGAGCAGTTCTTC,CASSQRTSGSSGSYNEQFF
NA,TRBV28,TRBJ1-6,many,TGTGCCAGCAGTTTCTCGTCTAATCCCAATTCACCCCTCCACTTT,CASSFSSNPNSPLHF
NA,TRBV18,TRBJ1-1,many,TGTGCCAGCCAGAGTAATTTTGAAGCTTTCTTT,CASQSNFEAFF
TRBD1,TRBV10-3,TRBJ1-1,few,TGTGCCATCAGCCCGAACCAGGGGGCTGGGACTGAAGCTTTCTTT,CAISPNQGAGTEAFF
NA,TRBV29-1,TRBJ2-2,NA,TGCAGCGGACGACACACGAACACCGGGGAGCTGTTTTTT,CSGRHTNTGELFF
NA,TRBV2,TRBJ2-3,NA,TGTGCCAGCAGCCCCCGCGGACACGGGTCCGATACGCAGTATTTT,CASSPRGHGSDTQYF
NA,TRBV7-2,TRBJ2-1,NA,TGTGCCAGCAGCTTGGCTACAAGGGTGTTCAATGAGCAGTTCTTC,CASSLATRVFNEQFF
NA,TRBV7-6,TRBJ2-3,NA,TGTGCCAGCAGCCATCCGTCTGATACGCAGTATTTT,CASSHPSDTQYF
TRBD1,TRBV7-2,TRBJ2-7,few,TGTGCCAGCAGCTTAGTCCGGGGACAGGTCGAGCAGTACTTC,CASSLVRGQVEQYF
NA,TRBV4-1,TRBJ1-5,NA,TGCGCCAGCAGCCAAGTAAGGGTGGTAATATTACCAAAGCCCAATCAGCCCCAGCATTTT,CASSQVRVVILPKPNQPQHF
NA,TRBV18,TRBJ1-6,many,TGTGCCAGCTCAACCGTCCCCTCAGGGAATTCACCCCTCCACTTT,CASSTVPSGNSPLHF
NA,TRBV20-1,TRBJ1-5,few,TGCAGTGCTAGAGATTCGGGGGTAGCCAATCAGCCCCAGCATTTT,CSARDSGVANQPQHF
TRBD1,TRBV7-9,TRBJ1-5,few,TGTGCCAGCAGCTCCGACAGGGGGACGCAGCCCCAGCATTTT,CASSSDRGTQPQHF
NA,TRBV20-1,TRBJ2-3,few,TGCAGTGGGGTCCGTAATACGCAGTATTTT,CSGVRNTQYF
NA,TRBV21-1,TRBJ2-5,NA,TGTGCCAGCAGCAAAATGGGGACTAGCGGGAGTTACCAAGAGACCCAGTACTTC,CASSKMGTSGSYQETQYF
NA,TRBV20-1,TRBJ2-7,many,TGCAGTGCTAGAGATCAGGGTTTTAGTCCATACGAGCAGTACTTC,CSARDQGFSPYEQYF
NA,TRBV7-6,TRBJ1-2,few,TGTGCCAGCAGCTTATCAAGGGACACCAATGGCTACACCTTC,CASSLSRDTNGYTF
NA,TRBV28,TRBJ1-1,NA,TGTGCCAGCAGTTTACTGAATCCTACTGAAGCTTTCTTT,CASSLLNPTEAFF
NA,TRBV12-3/TRBV12-4,TRBJ1-3,NA,TGTGCCAGCAGTTTAAGGACTAACTCTGGAAACACCATATATTTT,CASSLRTNSGNTIYF
TRBD1,TRBV12-3/TRBV12-4,TRBJ1-2,many,TGTGCCAGCAGCATTGACAGGGGGGCCTATGGCTACACCTTC,CASSIDRGAYGYTF
NA,TRBV9,TRBJ2-1,NA,TGTGCCAGCAGCGTAGGTATCCCCGGGGGCAACAATGAGCAGTTCTTC,CASSVGIPGGNNEQFF
NA,TRBV27,TRBJ2-5,NA,TGTGCCAGCAGTTTAGGGGTCGACCCTGAGACCCAGTACTTC,CASSLGVDPETQYF
NA,TRBV4-2,TRBJ2-2,many,TGTGCCAGCAGCCAAGAGCCTAACACCGGGGAGCTGTTTTTT,CASSQEPNTGELFF
NA,TRBV9,TRBJ2-1,NA,TGTGCCAGCAGTCCTGACTCCGATGAGCAGTTCTTC,CASSPDSDEQFF
NA,TRBV6-5,TRBJ1-3,few,TGTGCCGCCCACCGGGGCTCTGGAAACACCATATATTTT,CAAHRGSGNTIYF
TRBD2,TRBV10-3,TRBJ2-3,many,TGTGCCATCAGGAGCGGGTCTAGCGGGAGTAGGGCAGATACGCAGTATTTT,CAIRSGSSGSRADTQYF
NA,TRBV29-1,TRBJ2-1,many,TGCAGCGGGGGGCCTTACAATGAGCAGTTCTTC,CSGGPYNEQFF
NA,TRBV10-2,TRBJ2-1,many,TGCGCCAGCAGTGAGGCGGGGCGGAGCGTTGAGCAGTTCTTC,CASSEAGRSVEQFF
TRBD1,TRBV29-1,TRBJ2-5,NA,TGCAGCGGCAACAGGGGGCAGACCCAGTACTTC,CSGNRGQTQYF
TRBD2,TRBV6-1,TRBJ2-3,many,TGTGCCAGCACCCTAGGCGGGGGGACTAGCACAGATACGCAGTATTTT,CASTLGGGTSTDTQYF
NA,TRBV11-2,TRBJ2-7,few,TGTGCCAGCAGCTTAGGATACCGATCTACCCTGCAATCCTACGAGCAGTACTTC,CASSLGYRSTLQSYEQYF
NA,TRBV9,TRBJ1-4,NA,TGTGCCAGCAGCGCCTTTAATGAAAAACTGTTTTTT,CASSAFNEKLFF
NA,TRBV5-1,TRBJ1-3,NA,TGCGCCAGCAGCTTAGACAGTAACTCTGGAAACACCATATATTTT,CASSLDSNSGNTIYF
TRBD1,TRBV28,TRBJ2-3,few,TGTGCCAGCAGGCCGGACAGGTTCACAGATACGCAGTATTTT,CASRPDRFTDTQYF
NA,TRBV6-8,TRBJ1-6,NA,TGTGCCAGCAACGATTCACCCCTCCACTTT,CASNDSPLHF
NA,TRBV29-1,TRBJ1-1,few,TGCAGCGTTGATTCCATCCTTGGGGGGACTGAAGCTTTCTTT,CSVDSILGGTEAFF
TRBD1,TRBV28,TRBJ1-5,NA,TGTGCCAGCACGGTAGCAGGGGGGTATCAGCCCCAGCATTTT,CASTVAGGYQPQHF
NA,TRBV2,TRBJ2-5,NA,TGTGCCAGCATTCCGACTAAGTACCAAGAGACCCAGTACTTC,CASIPTKYQETQYF
NA,TRBV10-3,TRBJ1-5,few,TGTGCCACTAGGGACGGGGAAGGGCAGCCCCAGCATTTT,CATRDGEGQPQHF
NA,TRBV14,TRBJ2-4,NA,TGTGCCAGCAGCCATTTATTAGAGCAGAACATTCAGTACTTC,CASSHLLEQNIQYF
TRBD1,TRBV6-5,TRBJ1-1,many,TGTGCCAGCAGTTACGGACGACAGGGCAGTACTGAAGCTTTCTTT,CASSYGRQGSTEAFF
NA,TRBV7-9,TRBJ1-1,many,TGTGCCAGCAGCTTAGATACGGCCACTGAAGCTTTCTTT,CASSLDTATEAFF
TRBD2,TRBV27,TRBJ2-1,NA,TGTGCCAGCAGTTTCCTTGGTGAGGGGAGCGGGAGAGGTAATGAGCAGTTCTTC,CASSFLGEGSGRGNEQFF
NA,TRBV6-6,TRBJ2-3,medium-sized,TGTGCCAGCGACAACCTTGGGTCCCGCACAGATACGCAGTATTTT,CASDNLGSRTDTQYF
NA,TRBV20-1,TRBJ2-3,few,TGCAGTGCCAACCTACAGGGAACGGGCCCAGATACGCAGTATTTT,CSANLQGTGPDTQYF
TRBD1,TRBV6-4,TRBJ2-1,few,TGTGCCAGCAGTGACTCAGGGACAGGCAACAATGAGCAGTTCTTC,CASSDSGTGNNEQFF
NA,TRBV7-9,TRBJ2-5,NA,TGTGCCAGCAGCGCTTGGGGCGGCGCCTTACAAGAGACCCAGTACTTC,CASSAWGGALQETQYF
NA,TRBV28,TRBJ1-1,NA,TGTGCCAGCAAGGATGGGGACTATGAAGCTTTCTTT,CASKDGDYEAFF
TRBD1,TRBV7-9,TRBJ2-3,NA,TGTGCCAGCAGCTTTCAGGGGGCTCGCACAGATACGCAGTATTTT,CASSFQGARTDTQYF
TRBD1,TRBV7-2,TRBJ2-3,NA,TGTGCCAGCAGCTTTAGGGGACAGTTTGGCACAGATACGCAGTATTTT,CASSFRGQFGTDTQYF